The sample holds one count of the clone carrying this T cell receptor (beta chain). Its matching antigen is unknown. This specimen belongs to a study of shared clonotypes between healthy human individuals. Study overall: Per donor, three plates held CD4 naive cells, three held CD4 memory, two held CD8 naive and one held CD8 memory. Study outcomes and limitations: Inspection by rarefaction showed sorted-subset sequencing to be incomplete despite large depth. Only blood was sampled, and tissue TCR repertoires likely differ from blood ones.

HIV-negative, healthy adults without recent acute infections or vaccinations were the donors. The CDR3 spans 13 residues. Trimming took off 1 base at V and 14 bases at J, with 19 bases between the two ends. Germline CDR1 reads SQVTM; CDR2 reads ANQGSEA. Libraries were prepared by immunoSEQ multiplex PCR; TCRdb keeps only in-frame clonotypes and omits some of them. The table shows under 1,900,000 clones, with less than 99% occurring only once. The TCR was taken from a young man in good health. The sequenced sample was naive CD4+ T cells sorted from blood. Subset reported: CD45RA+ positively selected. The chain recombines TRBV29-1 with TRBJ2-3; D possibly uses TRBD1 or TRBD2 (7 bases each). CDR3 sequence reads: CSVEASRPRGGYF. The CDR3 DNA is TGCAGCGTTGAAGCGTCCCGACCCAGGGGGGGGTATTTT.